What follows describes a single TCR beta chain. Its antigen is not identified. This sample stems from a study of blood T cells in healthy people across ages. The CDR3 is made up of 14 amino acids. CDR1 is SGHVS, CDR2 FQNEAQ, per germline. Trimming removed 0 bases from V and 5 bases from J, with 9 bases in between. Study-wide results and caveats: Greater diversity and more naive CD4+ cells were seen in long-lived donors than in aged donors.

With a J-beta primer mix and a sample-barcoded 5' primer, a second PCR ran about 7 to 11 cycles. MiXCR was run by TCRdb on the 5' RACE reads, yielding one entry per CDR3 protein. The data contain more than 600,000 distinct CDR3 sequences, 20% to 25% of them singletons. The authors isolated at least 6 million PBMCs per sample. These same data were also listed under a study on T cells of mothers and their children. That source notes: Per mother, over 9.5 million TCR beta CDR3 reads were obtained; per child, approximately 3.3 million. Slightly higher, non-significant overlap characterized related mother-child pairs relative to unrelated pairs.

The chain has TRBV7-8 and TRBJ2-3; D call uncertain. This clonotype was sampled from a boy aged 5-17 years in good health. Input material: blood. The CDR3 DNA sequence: TGTGCCAGCAGCTTAGCGTCGTGGGGAGATACGCAGTATTTT. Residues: CASSLASWGDTQYF.